Described below is a single TCR beta chain sequence and its context. Its target is unknown. These data belong to a study of response to subunit inactivated influenza vaccine. The CDR3 is made up of 15 amino acids. Trimming shortened V by 1 base and J by 3 bases, and 12 bases separated the two germline ends. Per the germline V gene, CDR1 is SEHNR and CDR2 is FQNEAQ (reference sequence). TCRdb passed the RT-PCR reads through MiXCR, listing each CDR3 protein once. The table has about 650,000 distinct CDR3 sequences, 13% to 15% seen once. Study conclusions and caveats: The authors suggested that few new T cells are recruited per seasonal influenza vaccination.

This chain uses TRBV7-9 with TRBJ1-2; tentatively, D is TRBD1 (6 bases). The clonotype originates from a man in his fifties who received an inactivated influenza vaccine. The sample in question was PBMCs from blood, obtained approximately 15 days before vaccination. The CDR3 spells CASSLGLGADYGYTF. CDR3 nucleotide sequence: TGTGCCAGCAGCTTAGGACTGGGGGCAGACTATGGCTACACCTTC. Full variable domain (rest looked up from reference TRBV7-9 and TRBJ1-2): DTGVSQNPRHKITKRGQNVTFRCDPISEHNRLYWYRQTLGQGPEFLTYFQNEAQLEKSRLLSDRFSAERPKGSFSTLEIQRTEQGDSAMYLCASSLGLGADYGYTFGSGTRLTVV.